This TCR beta chain was sequenced for a study of somatic mutations in cytotoxic T cells in rheumatoid arthritis. Per germline, CDR1 SEHNR and CDR2 FQNEAQ (reference sequence). V lost 2 bases to trimming and J lost 3 bases, with 11 bases between them. The CDR3 is 15 amino acids. Only in-frame clones appear in the TCRdb table, and some are missing; sequencing was by immunoSEQ multiplex PCR. Of thousands of clones in the sample, around nine tenths were seen once. The genes are TRBV7-9 and TRBJ1-5; D gene ambiguous. Sequenced sample: CD8+ T cells sorted from blood. The sequence came from a woman aged 18-29 years with rheumatoid arthritis. In DNA, the CDR3 is TGTGCCAGCAGCTTAAGTGGCGGCCTCAATCAGCCCCAGCATTTT. Its translation: CASSLSGGLNQPQHF.